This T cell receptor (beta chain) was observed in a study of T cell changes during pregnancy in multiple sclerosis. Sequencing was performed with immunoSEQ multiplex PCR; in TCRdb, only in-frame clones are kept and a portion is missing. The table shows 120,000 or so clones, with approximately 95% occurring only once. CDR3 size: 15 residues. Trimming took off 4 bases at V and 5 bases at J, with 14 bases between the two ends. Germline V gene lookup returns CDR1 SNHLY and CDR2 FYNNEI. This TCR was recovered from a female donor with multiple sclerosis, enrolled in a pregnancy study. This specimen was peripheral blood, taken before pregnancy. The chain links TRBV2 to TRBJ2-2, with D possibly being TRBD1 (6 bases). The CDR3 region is CASSGSQTGTGELFF. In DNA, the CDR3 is TGTGCCAGCAGTGGGTCTCAAACAGGGACCGGGGAGCTGTTTTTT.